This T cell receptor beta chain derives from a study of CD8 T cells in Susac syndrome. Peripheral blood CD8+ and CD4+ T cells were profiled by TCR beta sequencing. Healthy donors, matched for age and sex, constituted the control group. Negative isolation was used for CD8+ and CD4+ T cells, and FACS enrichment was applied to TEMRA cells. Between the trimmed V and J ends, which lost 8 bases and 2 bases, there was a span of 11 bases. Germline CDR1 and CDR2: MGHRA and YSYEKL. This CDR3 contains 13 residues. Random hexamers were used to reverse transcribe 0.5 to 1 ug of RNA. Across 54 Vbeta and 13 Jbeta, TCR beta CDR3 was amplified with immunoSEQ multiplex PCR. TCRdb reprocessed the immunoSEQ multiplex PCR reads via MiXCR and lists one record per CDR3 protein. The sample records roughly 200,000 distinct CDR3 sequences, approximately 94% being singletons.

Sequenced material: CD4+ T cells from PBMCs. The source is a human donor in good health. The V gene is TRBV4-1, the J gene TRBJ2-3; D call uncertain. CDR3: CASRSLSTDTQYF. The CDR3 DNA follows: TGCGCCAGCCGTTCCCTTTCCACAGATACGCAGTATTTT.